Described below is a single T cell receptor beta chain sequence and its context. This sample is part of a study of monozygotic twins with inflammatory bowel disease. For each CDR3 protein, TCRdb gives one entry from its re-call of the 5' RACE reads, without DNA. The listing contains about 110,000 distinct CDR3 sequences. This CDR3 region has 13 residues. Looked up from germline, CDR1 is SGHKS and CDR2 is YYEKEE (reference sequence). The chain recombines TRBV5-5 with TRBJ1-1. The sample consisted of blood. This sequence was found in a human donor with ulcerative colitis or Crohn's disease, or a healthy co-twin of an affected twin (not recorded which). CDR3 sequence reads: CASSLVGYTEAFF.